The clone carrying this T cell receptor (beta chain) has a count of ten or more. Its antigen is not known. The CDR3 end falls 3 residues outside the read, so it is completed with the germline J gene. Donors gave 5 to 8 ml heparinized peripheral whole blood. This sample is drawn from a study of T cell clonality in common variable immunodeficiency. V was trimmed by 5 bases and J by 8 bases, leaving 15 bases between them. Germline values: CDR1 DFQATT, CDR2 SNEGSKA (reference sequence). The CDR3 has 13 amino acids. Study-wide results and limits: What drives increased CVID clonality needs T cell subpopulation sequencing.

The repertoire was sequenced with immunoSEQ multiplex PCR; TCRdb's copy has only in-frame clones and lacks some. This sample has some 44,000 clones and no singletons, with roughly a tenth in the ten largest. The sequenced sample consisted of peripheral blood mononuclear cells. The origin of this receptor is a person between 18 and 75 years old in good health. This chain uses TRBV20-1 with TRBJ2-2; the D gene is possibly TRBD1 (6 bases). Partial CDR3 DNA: TGCAGTGCTCGGACAGCTCTAGGGGGGGAG. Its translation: CSARTALGGE. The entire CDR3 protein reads CSARTALGGELFF.